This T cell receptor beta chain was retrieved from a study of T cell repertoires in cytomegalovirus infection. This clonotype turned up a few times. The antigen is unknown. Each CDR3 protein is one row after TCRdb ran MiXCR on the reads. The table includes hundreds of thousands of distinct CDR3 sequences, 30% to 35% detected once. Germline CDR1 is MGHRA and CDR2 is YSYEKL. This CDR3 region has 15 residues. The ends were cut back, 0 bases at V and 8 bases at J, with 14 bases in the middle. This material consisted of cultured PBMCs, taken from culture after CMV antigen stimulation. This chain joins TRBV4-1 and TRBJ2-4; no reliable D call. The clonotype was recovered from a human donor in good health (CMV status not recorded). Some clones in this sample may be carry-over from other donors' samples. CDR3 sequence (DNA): TGCGCCAGCAGCCAAGACTCATCTCGGTTATACATTCAGTACTTC. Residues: CASSQDSSRLYIQYF.